Here is one TCR beta chain with its context. Antigen: not known. The entry originates in a study of CD8+CD57+ T cells in acquired aplastic anemia. Study results and caveats: Sharing between patients and controls was observed for twenty-nine CD8+ CDR3 sequences.

Patients selected for sequencing had displayed CD8+CD57+ cell expansion by flow cytometry. None of the patients had been given any therapy when their blood was sampled. Trimming removed 4 bases from V and 0 bases from J, with 9 bases in between. The CDR3 is 14 amino acids. Germline-derived CDR1 and CDR2 are SGDLS and YYNGEE. The template for TCR beta VDJ and CDR3 sequence profiling was genomic DNA. Using its own MiXCR run on the reads, TCRdb lists one record per CDR3 protein. The table has approximately 190,000 distinct CDR3 sequences, 40% to 55% seen once; the top ten hold around 9.7%. This TCR derives from a human donor with aplastic anemia. The rearrangement uses TRBV9 and TRBJ2-3; D may be TRBD2 (6 bases). The sequenced sample consisted of sorted CD4+, CD8+, or CD8+CD57+ T cells (not recorded which) from PBMCs. This CDR3 reads CASSPGVSTDTQYF. CDR3 nucleotides: TGTGCCAGCAGCCCGGGGGTAAGCACAGATACGCAGTATTTT.